A few counts support the clone carrying this T cell receptor (beta chain). Unique molecular identifiers were incorporated into the prepared TCRbeta library. TCRdb passed the PCR reads through MiXCR, listing each CDR3 protein once. Seen here are about 600,000 distinct CDR3 sequences, more than 9% observed once, and the top ten hold 4%. The CDR3 spans 13 residues. Per the germline V gene, CDR1 is SQVTM and CDR2 is ANQGSEA. The V and J ends lost 4 bases and 0 bases respectively, with 7 bases between them. This entry is derived from a study of T-cell reconstitution after alpha-beta-depleted transplantation in children.

The sample in question was PBMCs from the stem cell graft donor, obtained from the stem cell graft. This sequence was found in a human donor who donated a stem cell graft to a child with acute myeloid leukemia. This chain uses TRBV29-1 with TRBJ1-3; D call uncertain. The CDR3: CSVGLLSGNTIYF. CDR3 nucleotide sequence: TGCAGCGTTGGTCTCCTCTCTGGAAACACCATATATTTT.